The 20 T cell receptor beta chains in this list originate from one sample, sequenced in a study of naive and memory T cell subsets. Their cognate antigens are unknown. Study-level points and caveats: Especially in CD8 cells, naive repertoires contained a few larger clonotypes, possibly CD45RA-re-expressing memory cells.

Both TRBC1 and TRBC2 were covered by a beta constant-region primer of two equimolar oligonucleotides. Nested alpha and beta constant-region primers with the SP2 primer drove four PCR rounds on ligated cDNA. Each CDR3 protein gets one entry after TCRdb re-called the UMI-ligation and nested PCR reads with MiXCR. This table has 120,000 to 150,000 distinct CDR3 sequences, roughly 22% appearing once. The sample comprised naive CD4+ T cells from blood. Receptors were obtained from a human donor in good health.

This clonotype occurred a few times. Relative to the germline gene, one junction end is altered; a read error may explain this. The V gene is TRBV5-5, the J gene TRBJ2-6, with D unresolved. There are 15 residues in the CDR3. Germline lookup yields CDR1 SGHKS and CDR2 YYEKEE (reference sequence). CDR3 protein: CASSLEFSGANVLTF. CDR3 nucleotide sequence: TGTGCCAGCAGTTTGGAATTCTCTGGGGCCAACGTCCTGACTTTC.

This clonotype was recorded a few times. CDR3 loop: CASSPGTSGSGRQFF. CDR3 nucleotide sequence: TGTGCCAGCAGCCCCGGGACTAGCGGGAGCGGTAGGCAGTTCTTC. This sequence joins TRBV9 and TRBJ2-1, with 14 bases identical to TRBD2. Germline V gene data show CDR1 as SGDLS and CDR2 as YYNGEE. V gave up 4 bases and J gave up 12 bases; unmatched junction bases: 9. The CDR3 is made up of 15 amino acids.

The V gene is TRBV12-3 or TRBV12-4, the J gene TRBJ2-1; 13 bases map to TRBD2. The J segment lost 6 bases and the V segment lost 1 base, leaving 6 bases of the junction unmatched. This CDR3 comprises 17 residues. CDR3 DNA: TGTGCCAGCAGTTTAGGGACTAGCGGGAGTATTTCCAATGAGCAGTTCTTC. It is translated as CASSLGTSGSISNEQFF.

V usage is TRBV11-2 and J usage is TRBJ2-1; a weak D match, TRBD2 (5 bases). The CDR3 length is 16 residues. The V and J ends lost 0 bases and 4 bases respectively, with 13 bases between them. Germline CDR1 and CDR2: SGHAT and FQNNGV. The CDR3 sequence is CASSLDPSGDYNEQFF. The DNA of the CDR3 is TGTGCCAGCAGCTTAGATCCAAGCGGAGATTACAATGAGCAGTTCTTC.

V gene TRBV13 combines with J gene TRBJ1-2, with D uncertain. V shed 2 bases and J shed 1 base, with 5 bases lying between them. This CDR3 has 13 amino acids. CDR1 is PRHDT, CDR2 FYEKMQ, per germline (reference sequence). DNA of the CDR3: TGTGCCAGCAGCTTAAGGGTTAACTATGGCTACACCTTC. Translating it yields CASSLRVNYGYTF. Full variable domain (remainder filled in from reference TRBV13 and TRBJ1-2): AAGVIQSPRHLIKEKRETATLKCYPIPRHDTVYWYQQGPGQDPQFLISFYEKMQSDKGSIPDRFSAQQFSDYHSELNMSSLELGDSALYFCASSLRVNYGYTFGSGTRLTVV.

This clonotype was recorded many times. This chain's CDR3 is CASSQDYLAGENEQFF. The DNA of the CDR3 is TGTGCCAGCAGCCAAGATTATTTAGCGGGAGAGAATGAGCAGTTCTTC. This sequence joins TRBV4-2 and TRBJ2-1; 9 bases map to TRBD2. J was trimmed by 7 bases and V by 0 bases; bases with no gene match: 7. Germline V lookup: CDR1 LGHNA, CDR2 YNFKEQ. CDR3 length: 16 amino acids.

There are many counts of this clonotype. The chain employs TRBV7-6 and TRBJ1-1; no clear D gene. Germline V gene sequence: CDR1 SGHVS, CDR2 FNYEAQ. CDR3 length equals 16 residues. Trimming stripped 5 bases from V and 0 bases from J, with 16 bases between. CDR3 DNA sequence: TGTGCCAGCAGCCCTACCGTGGCGGGGATGAACACTGAAGCTTTCTTT. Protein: CASSPTVAGMNTEAFF.

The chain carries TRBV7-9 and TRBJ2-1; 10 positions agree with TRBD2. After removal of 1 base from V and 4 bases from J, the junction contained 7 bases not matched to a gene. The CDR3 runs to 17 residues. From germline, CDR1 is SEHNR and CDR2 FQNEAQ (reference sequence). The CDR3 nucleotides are TGTGCCAGCAGCTTAGACTGGGAGCGGGAGGGATACAATGAGCAGTTCTTC. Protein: CASSLDWEREGYNEQFF.

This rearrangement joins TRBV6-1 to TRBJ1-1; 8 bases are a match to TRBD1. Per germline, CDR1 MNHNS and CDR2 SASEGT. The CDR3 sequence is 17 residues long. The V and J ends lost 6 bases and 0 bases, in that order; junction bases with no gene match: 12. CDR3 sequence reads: CASRTLGQASMNTEAFF. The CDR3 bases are TGTGCCAGCAGGACACTGGGACAGGCGAGCATGAACACTGAAGCTTTCTTT.

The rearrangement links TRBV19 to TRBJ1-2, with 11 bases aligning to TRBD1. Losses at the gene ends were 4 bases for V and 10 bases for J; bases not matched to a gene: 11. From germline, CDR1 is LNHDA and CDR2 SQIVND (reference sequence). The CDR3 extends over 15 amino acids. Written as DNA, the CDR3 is TGTGCCAGTAGTACTACCGGGACAGGGGGACGTTACTACACCTTC. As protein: CASSTTGTGGRYYTF.

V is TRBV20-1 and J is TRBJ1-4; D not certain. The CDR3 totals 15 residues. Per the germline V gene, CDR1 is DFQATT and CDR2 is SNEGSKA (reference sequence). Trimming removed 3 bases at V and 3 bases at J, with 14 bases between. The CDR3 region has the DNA TGCAGTGCTAGTTGGGCGAAACCTCCTAATGAAAAACTGTTTTTT. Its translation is CSASWAKPPNEKLFF.

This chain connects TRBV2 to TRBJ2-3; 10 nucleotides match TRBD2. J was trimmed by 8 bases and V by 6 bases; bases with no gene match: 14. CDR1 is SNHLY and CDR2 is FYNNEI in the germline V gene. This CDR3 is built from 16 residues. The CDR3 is CASSVGTSAPTGTQYF. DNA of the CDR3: TGTGCCAGCAGCGTCGGGACTAGCGCCCCTACCGGTACGCAGTATTTT. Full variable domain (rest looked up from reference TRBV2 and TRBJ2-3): EPEVTQTPSHQVTQMGQEVILRCVPISNHLYFYWYRQILGQKVEFLVSFYNNEISEKSEIFDDQFSVERPDGSNFTLKIRSTKLEDSAMYFCASSVGTSAPTGTQYFGPGTRLTVL.

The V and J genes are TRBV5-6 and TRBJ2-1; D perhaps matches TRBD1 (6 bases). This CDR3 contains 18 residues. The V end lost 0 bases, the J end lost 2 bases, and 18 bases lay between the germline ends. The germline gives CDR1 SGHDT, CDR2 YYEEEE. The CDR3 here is CASSLVGQGLFTYNEQFF. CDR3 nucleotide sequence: TGTGCCAGCAGCTTGGTAGGTCAGGGGCTGTTTACCTACAATGAGCAGTTCTTC.

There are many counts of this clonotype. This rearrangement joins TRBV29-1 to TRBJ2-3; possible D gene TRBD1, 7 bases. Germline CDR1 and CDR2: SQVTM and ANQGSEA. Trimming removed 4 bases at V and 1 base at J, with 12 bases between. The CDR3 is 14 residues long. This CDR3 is CSVGQGGRTDTQYF. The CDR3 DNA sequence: TGCAGCGTTGGACAGGGAGGACGCACAGATACGCAGTATTTT.

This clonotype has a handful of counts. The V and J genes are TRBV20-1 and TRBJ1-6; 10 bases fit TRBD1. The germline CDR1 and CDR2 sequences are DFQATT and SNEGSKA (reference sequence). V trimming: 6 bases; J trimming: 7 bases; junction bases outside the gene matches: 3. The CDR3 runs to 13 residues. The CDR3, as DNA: TGCAGTGCGACGGGACAGGGGAATTCACCCCTCCACTTT. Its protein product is CSATGQGNSPLHF.

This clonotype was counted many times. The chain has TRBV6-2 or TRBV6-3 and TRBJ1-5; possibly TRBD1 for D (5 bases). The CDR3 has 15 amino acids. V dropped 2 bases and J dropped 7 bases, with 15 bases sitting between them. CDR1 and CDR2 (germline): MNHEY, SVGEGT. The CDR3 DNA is TGTGCCAGCAGTTACCTCAACAGGATTCGACAGCCCCAGCATTTT. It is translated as CASSYLNRIRQPQHF.

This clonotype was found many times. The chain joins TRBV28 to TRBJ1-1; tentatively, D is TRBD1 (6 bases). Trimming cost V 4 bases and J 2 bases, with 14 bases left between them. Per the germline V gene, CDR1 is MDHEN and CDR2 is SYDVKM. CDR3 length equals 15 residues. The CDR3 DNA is TGTGCCAGCAGTTCCGAAACAGGGACTAACACTGAAGCTTTCTTT. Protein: CASSSETGTNTEAFF.

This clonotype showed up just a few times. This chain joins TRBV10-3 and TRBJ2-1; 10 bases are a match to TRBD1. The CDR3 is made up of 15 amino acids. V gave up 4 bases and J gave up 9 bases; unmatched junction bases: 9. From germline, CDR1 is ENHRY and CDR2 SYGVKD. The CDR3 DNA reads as TGTGCCATCAGTGGGGGACAGGGGATTGATCGTGAGCAGTTCTTC. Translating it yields CAISGGQGIDREQFF.

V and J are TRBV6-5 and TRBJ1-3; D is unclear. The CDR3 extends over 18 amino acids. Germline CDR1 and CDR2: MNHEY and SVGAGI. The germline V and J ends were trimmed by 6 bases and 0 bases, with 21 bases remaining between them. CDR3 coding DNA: TGTGCCAGCAGGCCCCTCGGGGAGGCCAGCTACTCTGGAAACACCATATATTTT. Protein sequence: CASRPLGEASYSGNTIYF.

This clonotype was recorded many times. The CDR3 DNA follows: TGTGCCAGCAGTTCCTTCGTTGGAGGCGGGGACACTGAAGCTTTCTTT. It translates to CASSSFVGGGDTEAFF. This chain connects TRBV25-1 to TRBJ1-1; D call uncertain. Germline V gives CDR1 MGHDK, CDR2 SYGVNS. Deletions cut 5 bases from V and 3 bases from J, with 19 bases between. There are 16 residues in the CDR3.